These 13 T cell receptor beta chains share one sample of origin, sequenced in a study of shared clonotypes between healthy human individuals (dated by TCRdb to 2018 to 2020). Library creation used the immunoSEQ multiplex PCR assay. TCRdb mirrors the immuneACCESS table, restricted to in-frame sequences. Some clones are absent from its copies; in checked studies, under half trace to an unresolved V gene, and the reason for the others is unknown. The sample table lists 2,500,000 or so clones, around 93% of them with a count of one. Approximately 0.39% of the sample lies in the top ten. What was sequenced was naive CD4+ T cells from PBMCs. In the paper's terms, the cell subset or site label means: CD45RA+ positively selected. The receptors here all came from a young man in good health. Some clones in this sample may be carry-over from other donors' samples.

The chain joins TRBV19 to TRBJ2-7; D possibly corresponds to TRBD1 (5 bases). The CDR3 consists of 16 residues. Per germline, CDR1 LNHDA and CDR2 SQIVND (reference sequence). V dropped 1 base and J dropped 2 bases, with 15 bases sitting between them. This CDR3 is CASSIVYDSRPYEQYF. CDR3 in DNA: TGTGCCAGTAGTATAGTTTACGACAGCCGTCCCTACGAGCAGTACTTC.

This clone was picked up one time. The genes are TRBV19 and TRBJ2-7; 12 bases align to TRBD2. The V gene end was trimmed by 3 bases and the J gene end by 5 bases; junction bases not matched to a gene: 5. The CDR3 is 15 residues long. The germline V gene encodes CDR1 LNHDA and CDR2 SQIVND (reference sequence). The CDR3 sequence: CASSMTSGRVHEQYF. As DNA, the CDR3 is TGTGCCAGTAGTATGACTAGCGGGAGAGTCCACGAGCAGTACTTC.

This clone showed up just a few times. The V and J genes are TRBV11-1 and TRBJ1-1; D remains unclear. In germline, CDR1 is SGHAT, CDR2 FQDESV (reference sequence). Between the trimmed V and J ends, which lost 2 bases and 1 base, there was a span of 2 bases. The CDR3 totals 12 residues. Here the CDR3 DNA reads TGTGCCAGCAGCTTAAAGAACACTGAAGCTTTCTTT. This gives the protein CASSLKNTEAFF.

V usage is TRBV4-1 and J usage is TRBJ1-1; no firm D call. The germline V and J ends were trimmed by 2 bases and 5 bases, with 12 bases remaining between them. The CDR3 contains 14 residues. Germline V gene lookup returns CDR1 MGHRA and CDR2 YSYEKL. CDR3 protein: CASSQFTGRTEAFF. In nucleotides, the CDR3 is TGCGCCAGCAGCCAATTCACTGGACGGACTGAAGCTTTCTTT.

The chain recombines TRBV7-2 with TRBJ2-3, with 8 bases lining up with TRBD1. The CDR3 sequence is 15 residues long. V lost 6 bases to trimming and J lost 7 bases; unmatched junction nucleotides: 12. Germline-derived CDR1 and CDR2 are SGHTA and FQGNSA. The CDR3 bases are TGTGCCAGCAGTCGACAGGGGTCCTGGACGAATACGCAGTATTTT. Its translation is CASSRQGSWTNTQYF.

The chain recombines TRBV28 with TRBJ2-7; TRBD1 matches 10 bases. Germline loops: CDR1 MDHEN, CDR2 SYDVKM. The J segment lost 7 bases and the V segment lost 3 bases, leaving 9 bases of the junction unmatched. There are 15 residues in the CDR3. DNA of the CDR3: TGTGCCAGCAGTTTCGGAGGGACAGGGGTTGGGGAGCAGTACTTC. Its translation: CASSFGGTGVGEQYF. The whole variable domain, remainder taken from reference TRBV28 and TRBJ2-7, is DVKVTQSSRYLVKRTGEKVFLECVQDMDHENMFWYRQDPGLGLRLIYFSYDVKMKEKGDIPEGYSVSREKKERFSLILESASTNQTSMYLCASSFGGTGVGEQYFGPGTRLTVT.

In DNA, the CDR3 is TGTGCCAGCAGGACCGGGACACTCTATGGCTACACCTTC. It specifies CASRTGTLYGYTF. V and J are TRBV6-5 and TRBJ1-2, with a possible D match to TRBD1 (6 bases). The CDR3 covers 13 residues. Germline V CDR1 and CDR2: MNHEY, SVGAGI. Trimming left V 6 bases short and J 4 bases short, with 12 bases between.

The gene calls are TRBV28 and TRBJ2-7; 13 bases are a match to TRBD2. Germline-derived CDR1 and CDR2 are MDHEN and SYDVKM. The CDR3 runs to 15 residues. V lost 5 bases and J lost 7; bases outside the gene matches: 8. The CDR3 here is CASSPRLAGGGEQYF. As DNA, the CDR3 is TGTGCCAGCAGTCCGAGACTAGCGGGAGGAGGAGAGCAGTACTTC.

This chain links TRBV18 with TRBJ1-1; no firm D call. CDR3 length equals 15 residues. From germline, CDR1 is KGHSH and CDR2 LQKENI. V lost 5 bases to trimming and J lost 1 base, with 14 bases between them. The CDR3 nucleotides read TGTGCCAGCTCATGGGAGGTTCCTCCGAACACTGAAGCTTTCTTT. The encoded protein is CASSWEVPPNTEAFF.

The chain combines TRBV7-2 with TRBJ2-4; 8 bases map to TRBD2. Losses at the gene ends were 2 bases for V and 6 bases for J; bases not matched to a gene: 9. The CDR3 covers 16 residues. Germline values: CDR1 SGHTA, CDR2 FQGNSA. CDR3 nucleotide sequence: TGTGCCAGCAGCTTACCCCCGGGCGGGGGGACAAACATTCAGTACTTC. This gives the protein CASSLPPGGGTNIQYF.

CDR3 nucleotides: TGTGCCAGCAGGAACACAGGGGGGCATTTCTTT. Protein: CASRNTGGHFF. J is TRBJ1-1 and V is TRBV6-5, with 8 bases that match TRBD1. The ends lost 6 bases at V and 13 bases at J; junction bases unmatched: 7. The CDR3 sequence is 11 residues long. Germline-derived CDR1 and CDR2 are MNHEY and SVGAGI.

The chain is built from TRBV27 and TRBJ1-1; 9 bases map to TRBD1. Germline values: CDR1 MNHEY, CDR2 SMNVEV (reference sequence). The V segment lost 6 bases and the J segment 0 bases; nucleotides outside the gene matches: 5. This CDR3 has 15 amino acids. The CDR3 sequence is CASRATGGMNTEAFF. The CDR3 DNA is TGTGCCAGCAGGGCGACAGGGGGGATGAACACTGAAGCTTTCTTT.

The chain employs TRBV28 and TRBJ1-1; a possible D gene is TRBD1 (6 bases). With 5 bases removed from V and 1 base from J, the gap between germline ends came to 14 bases. The length of the CDR3 is 15 residues. In germline, CDR1 is MDHEN, CDR2 SYDVKM. CDR3 sequence reads: CASSQTGTPNTEAFF. DNA of the CDR3: TGTGCCAGCAGTCAGACCGGGACACCGAACACTGAAGCTTTCTTT. The full variable domain, rest sourced from reference TRBV28 and TRBJ1-1, is DVKVTQSSRYLVKRTGEKVFLECVQDMDHENMFWYRQDPGLGLRLIYFSYDVKMKEKGDIPEGYSVSREKKERFSLILESASTNQTSMYLCASSQTGTPNTEAFFGQGTRLTVV.